A single sample gave rise to the 32 T cell receptor beta chains below, sequenced in a study of lymphopenia after photon versus proton radiotherapy. The data were produced by immunoSEQ multiplex PCR, yet TCRdb's version contains in-frame clones alone and is incomplete. This sample has more than 30,000 clones, with roughly 89% found just once. The source material was peripheral blood, sampled from a patient treated with proton-based radiotherapy. These receptor sequences come from a woman in her seventies with pancreatic cancer. Some clones in this sample may be carry-over from other donors' samples.

V is TRBV19 and J is TRBJ1-1, with TRBD1 as a possible D gene (5 bases). CDR1 LNHDA and CDR2 SQIVND come from the germline V gene (reference sequence). The CDR3 sequence is 14 residues long. Trimming stripped 7 bases from V and 0 bases from J, with 12 bases between. This chain's CDR3 is CASMRTGVNTEAFF. CDR3 nucleotides: TGTGCCAGTATGAGAACAGGAGTGAACACTGAAGCTTTCTTT.

The chain couples TRBV5-4 to TRBJ2-2, with D unresolved. Germline CDR1 SGHNT, CDR2 YYREEE (reference sequence). Between the trimmed V and J ends, which lost 0 bases and 0 bases, there was a span of 6 bases. The length of the CDR3 is 15 residues. CDR3 nucleotide sequence: TGTGCCAGCAGCTTGGGACCGACGAACACCGGGGAGCTGTTTTTT. Its translation is CASSLGPTNTGELFF. The full variable domain, its missing parts supplied by reference TRBV5-4 and TRBJ2-2, is ETGVTQSPTHLIKTRGQQVTLRCSSQSGHNTVSWYQQALGQGPQFIFQYYREEENGRGNFPPRFSGLQFPNYSSELNVNALELDDSALYLCASSLGPTNTGELFFGEGSRLTVL.

The chain couples TRBV4-2 to TRBJ2-2, with TRBD2 identical over 9 bases. V dropped 1 base and J dropped 0; count of bases not matched to a gene: 3. This CDR3 contains 17 residues. Looked up from germline, CDR1 is LGHNA and CDR2 is YNFKEQ. DNA for the CDR3: TGTGCCAGCAGCCAAGTAGGACTAGCGCCGAACACCGGGGAGCTGTTTTTT. It codes for CASSQVGLAPNTGELFF.

This sequence joins TRBV7-2 and TRBJ2-5, with TRBD2 matching 10 bases. The CDR3 spans 14 residues. Germline V lookup: CDR1 SGHTA, CDR2 FQGNSA. The trim removed 7 bases at V and 5 bases at J, leaving 7 bases unmatched. The CDR3 protein is CASKVAGGVETQYF. CDR3 DNA: TGTGCCAGCAAGGTAGCGGGAGGAGTCGAGACCCAGTACTTC.

This chain links TRBV4-2 with TRBJ2-2; no clear D. V was trimmed by 4 bases and J by 3 bases, leaving 9 bases between them. The CDR3 contains 14 residues. Germline-derived CDR1 and CDR2 are LGHNA and YNFKEQ. CDR3 loop: CASSLNPHTGELFF. CDR3 nucleotides: TGTGCCAGCAGCCTGAATCCCCACACCGGGGAGCTGTTTTTT.

This sequence joins TRBV7-2 and TRBJ2-1, with TRBD2 identical over 8 bases. Trimming cost V 6 bases and J 1 base; bases outside gene matches: 11. The CDR3 has 17 residues. Per germline, CDR1 SGHTA and CDR2 FQGNSA. CDR3 coding DNA: TGTGCCAGCAGAACGACGACGGGACTAGGGTCCTACAATGAGCAGTTCTTC. Its protein is CASRTTTGLGSYNEQFF.

This sequence joins TRBV11-2 and TRBJ1-1, with D tentatively TRBD1 (5 bases). This CDR3 region has 15 residues. The germline V gene encodes CDR1 SGHAT and CDR2 FQNNGV. Trimming took off 1 base at V and 4 bases at J, with 13 bases between the two ends. As DNA, the CDR3 is TGTGCCAGCAGCTTAGGTGGAGGGGCGATCACTGAAGCTTTCTTT. Its translation: CASSLGGGAITEAFF.

The rearrangement uses TRBV6-1 and TRBJ2-1, with D hard to call. Trimming took off 5 bases at V and 8 bases at J, with 7 bases between the two ends. The CDR3 extends over 11 amino acids. Germline-derived CDR1 and CDR2 are MNHNS and SASEGT. CDR3 loop: CASSHHDEQFF. The CDR3 nucleotides read TGTGCCAGCAGTCACCATGATGAGCAGTTCTTC.

The chain has TRBV6-5 and TRBJ2-6; D not resolved. V lost 2 bases and J 0 bases, leaving 5 bases between the germline ends. The germline gives CDR1 MNHEY, CDR2 SVGAGI. This CDR3 contains 15 residues. Here the CDR3 reads CASSYIGSGANVLTF. The DNA of the CDR3 is TGTGCCAGCAGTTACATCGGCTCTGGGGCCAACGTCCTGACTTTC.

The rearrangement joins TRBV28 to TRBJ2-1; D not resolved. The germline CDR1 and CDR2 sequences are MDHEN and SYDVKM. V gave up 1 base and J gave up 5 bases, with 6 bases separating them. The CDR3 has 13 residues. The CDR3 coding sequence is TGTGCCAGCAGTTTATTTACTAACAATGAGCAGTTCTTC. Amino acid sequence: CASSLFTNNEQFF. The variable domain in full, completed from reference TRBV28 and TRBJ2-1, reads DVKVTQSSRYLVKRTGEKVFLECVQDMDHENMFWYRQDPGLGLRLIYFSYDVKMKEKGDIPEGYSVSREKKERFSLILESASTNQTSMYLCASSLFTNNEQFFGPGTRLTVL.

The chain joins TRBV7-9 to TRBJ2-1, with D possibly being TRBD1 (6 bases). V lost 6 bases to trimming and J lost 5 bases, with 14 bases between them. From germline, CDR1 is SEHNR and CDR2 FQNEAQ (reference sequence). CDR3 length: 14 residues. CDR3 sequence: CASRYRDTNNEQFF. The CDR3 DNA reads as TGTGCCAGCAGATACCGGGACACCAACAATGAGCAGTTCTTC.

The rearrangement uses TRBV28 and TRBJ2-5, with 9 bases fitting TRBD2. Per the germline V gene, CDR1 is MDHEN and CDR2 is SYDVKM. The CDR3 runs to 15 residues. The V and J ends lost 1 base and 4 bases, in that order; junction bases with no gene match: 4. The CDR3 DNA reads TGTGCCAGCAGTTTATCTGGCGGGAGGGCAGAGACCCAGTACTTC. Residues: CASSLSGGRAETQYF.

With regard to this clone: Other DNA sequences in this sample translate to the same CDR3. The CDR3 DNA reads TGCGCCAGCAGCTTCAACACAGATACGCAGTATTTT. This codes for CASSFNTDTQYF. V and J are TRBV5-1 and TRBJ2-3, with D unresolved. The V end lost 2 bases, the J end lost 2 bases, and 3 bases lay between the germline ends. Per germline, CDR1 SGHRS and CDR2 YFSETQ. The CDR3 sequence is 12 residues long.

The rearrangement uses TRBV5-1 and TRBJ1-5; D ambiguous. This CDR3 is built from 13 residues. From germline, CDR1 is SGHRS and CDR2 YFSETQ. The V end was cut by 0 bases, the J end by 4 bases, with 5 bases between. CDR3 loop: CASSLETNQPQHF. The CDR3 nucleotides read TGCGCCAGCAGCTTGGAAACGAATCAGCCCCAGCATTTT.

This rearrangement joins TRBV7-2 to TRBJ1-2, with a weak D call TRBD1 (5 bases). Germline V gene sequence: CDR1 SGHTA, CDR2 FQGNSA. CDR3 size: 14 residues. V shed 5 bases and J shed 7 bases, with 17 bases lying between them. This CDR3 reads CASSPPAGRGGYTF. The CDR3 region has the DNA TGTGCCAGCAGCCCCCCGGCAGGGCGTGGTGGCTACACCTTC. The entire variable domain, with the rest obtained from reference TRBV7-2 and TRBJ1-2, is as follows: GAGVSQSPSNKVTEKGKDVELRCDPISGHTALYWYRQSLGQGLEFLIYFQGNSAPDKSGLPSDRFSAERTGGSVSTLTIQRTQQEDSAVYLCASSPPAGRGGYTFGSGTRLTVV.

The CDR3 DNA follows: TGCGCCAGCGCCGGGACAGGGGGGACTGAAGCTTTCTTT. It codes for CASAGTGGTEAFF. This chain connects TRBV5-1 to TRBJ1-1, with 11 bases matching TRBD1. The CDR3 covers 13 residues. With V trimmed by 7 bases and J by 5 bases, 4 bases remained unmatched. Germline lookup yields CDR1 SGHRS and CDR2 YFSETQ.

This clone was recorded only once. J is TRBJ2-5 and V is TRBV7-8, with D unresolved. V lost 1 base, J lost 7 bases, and 4 bases lay in between. The germline V gene encodes CDR1 SGHVS and CDR2 FQNEAQ. This CDR3 region has 11 residues. CDR3 in amino acids: CASSLERTQYF. The CDR3 DNA is TGTGCCAGCAGCTTAGAGAGGACCCAGTACTTC.

The chain combines TRBV2 with TRBJ1-5; 7 bases fit TRBD1. This CDR3 has 15 residues. Germline trimming cut 6 bases from V and 8 bases from J; bases unmatched to any gene: 13. Germline CDR1 SNHLY, CDR2 FYNNEI. The chain's CDR3 is CASSSDRAKKEPQHF. The CDR3 DNA reads TGTGCCAGCAGCTCAGACAGGGCAAAGAAAGAGCCCCAGCATTTT. Full variable domain (remainder filled in from reference TRBV2 and TRBJ1-5): EPEVTQTPSHQVTQMGQEVILRCVPISNHLYFYWYRQILGQKVEFLVSFYNNEISEKSEIFDDQFSVERPDGSNFTLKIRSTKLEDSAMYFCASSSDRAKKEPQHFGDGTRLSIL.

This chain links TRBV6-1 with TRBJ2-7; D uncertain. The CDR3 runs 13 residues. Trimming took 1 base from V and 6 from J, leaving 10 bases between them. The V gene's germline CDR1 is MNHNS and CDR2 SASEGT. CDR3 sequence reads: CASSEGNIFEQYF. In DNA, the CDR3 is TGTGCCAGCAGTGAAGGGAATATCTTCGAGCAGTACTTC.

The chain carries TRBV29-1 and TRBJ2-3; no definite D call. Germline CDR1 reads SQVTM; CDR2 reads ANQGSEA. Trimming stripped 4 bases from V and 1 base from J, with 12 bases between. This CDR3 has 14 amino acids. The CDR3 loop is CSVADVWGTDTQYF. CDR3 nucleotide sequence: TGCAGCGTTGCCGATGTCTGGGGCACAGATACGCAGTATTTT.

This clone was recorded only once. This rearrangement joins TRBV19 to TRBJ2-2, with a weak D call TRBD2 (5 bases). The germline V and J ends were trimmed by 3 bases and 0 bases, with 8 bases remaining between them. In germline, CDR1 is LNHDA, CDR2 SQIVND (reference sequence). CDR3 size: 15 residues. This CDR3 reads CASSIGGTNTGELFF. CDR3 sequence (DNA): TGTGCCAGTAGTATTGGAGGAACGAACACCGGGGAGCTGTTTTTT.

The chain uses TRBV6-1 and TRBJ2-1; D remains ambiguous. The CDR3 has 14 residues. V was shortened by 2 bases and J by 2 bases, with 7 bases between the two germline ends. Per the germline V gene, CDR1 is MNHNS and CDR2 is SASEGT. Here the CDR3 reads CASSENPAYNEQFF. In nucleotides, the CDR3 is TGTGCCAGCAGTGAAAACCCGGCCTACAATGAGCAGTTCTTC.

The CDR3 here is CASRQTSGRAVGELFF. The DNA of the CDR3 is TGCGCCAGCAGGCAAACTAGCGGGAGGGCCGTCGGGGAGCTGTTTTTT. V and J are TRBV4-1 and TRBJ2-2; TRBD2 matches 13 bases. Germline CDR1 reads MGHRA; CDR2 reads YSYEKL. V dropped 6 bases and J dropped 7; count of bases not matched to a gene: 8. CDR3 size: 16 residues.

The chain couples TRBV6-6 to TRBJ1-1, with 7 bases that match TRBD1. The germline V gene has CDR1 MNHNY and CDR2 SVGAGI (reference sequence). This CDR3 contains 12 residues. The V gene end was trimmed by 5 bases and the J gene end by 8 bases; junction bases not matched to a gene: 5. CDR3 loop: CASSRGQAEAFF. As DNA, the CDR3 is TGTGCCAGCAGTCGCGGACAGGCCGAAGCTTTCTTT.

The J gene is TRBJ2-1, the V gene TRBV30, with TRBD2 matching over 10 bases. The CDR3 runs 13 residues. Germline CDR1 and CDR2: GTSNPN and SVGIG (reference sequence). V shed 5 bases and J 5 bases; nucleotides not matched to a gene: 3. In DNA form, the CDR3 reads TGTGCCTGGTCCAGCGGGAGGGACAATGAGCAGTTCTTC. Translation gives CAWSSGRDNEQFF.

J is TRBJ1-4 and V is TRBV18, with D perhaps TRBD1 (6 bases). The V gene's germline CDR1 is KGHSH and CDR2 LQKENI. The CDR3 loop spans 16 amino acids. V gave up 0 bases and J gave up 7 bases, with 15 bases separating them. As DNA, the CDR3 is TGTGCCAGCTCACCACCGGTTGGGGGCGGTCGTGAAAAACTGTTTTTT. It is translated as CASSPPVGGGREKLFF.

This clone has just one count. Other DNA sequences within the sample encode an identical CDR3. J is TRBJ1-2 and V is TRBV5-1; D not resolved. The CDR3 is 15 residues long. Germline-derived CDR1 and CDR2 are SGHRS and YFSETQ. V lost 0 bases and J 8 bases, leaving 17 bases between the germline ends. CDR3 in DNA: TGCGCCAGCAGCTTGGCAACGGATTCCCTAGACGGCTACACCTTC. The encoded protein is CASSLATDSLDGYTF.

V and J are TRBV14 and TRBJ2-7; 10 bases agree with TRBD1. Germline trimming cut 3 bases from V and 4 bases from J; bases unmatched to any gene: 6. Germline CDR1 reads SGHDN; CDR2 reads FVKESK. The CDR3 contains 15 residues. The CDR3 nucleotides read TGTGCCAGCAGCCAGCCGGGACAGGGGTCTTACGAGCAGTACTTC. Protein product: CASSQPGQGSYEQYF.

The rearrangement uses TRBV28 and TRBJ1-2; D uncertain. In germline, CDR1 is MDHEN, CDR2 SYDVKM. The CDR3 has 11 amino acids. V was shortened by 1 base and J by 7 bases, with 4 bases between the two germline ends. Written as DNA, the CDR3 is TGTGCCAGCAGTTTATACGGTGGCTACACCTTC. Residues: CASSLYGGYTF.

This chain joins TRBV6-5 and TRBJ1-1; D not resolved. The germline V and J ends were trimmed by 6 bases and 2 bases, with 13 bases remaining between them. The germline V gene has CDR1 MNHEY and CDR2 SVGAGI. CDR3 length equals 14 residues. The CDR3: CASSRWASNTEAFF. The DNA of the CDR3 is TGTGCCAGCAGCCGCTGGGCTTCAAACACTGAAGCTTTCTTT.

This clone occurred a few times. The chain carries TRBV19 and TRBJ2-7; 10 positions match TRBD1. The CDR3 spans 15 residues. V lost 1 base, J lost 6 bases, and 6 bases stayed unmatched. From germline, CDR1 is LNHDA and CDR2 SQIVND (reference sequence). The CDR3 sequence is CASSIGGQGGSEQYF. The CDR3 DNA reads TGTGCCAGTAGTATAGGTGGACAGGGGGGATCCGAGCAGTACTTC. Full variable domain (remainder filled in from reference TRBV19 and TRBJ2-7): DGGITQSPKYLFRKEGQNVTLSCEQNLNHDAMYWYRQDPGQGLRLIYYSQIVNDFQKGDIAEGYSVSREKKESFPLTVTSAQKNPTAFYLCASSIGGQGGSEQYFGPGTRLTVT.

For the CDR3, the DNA is TGTGCCAGCAGCTTGAGTTCGGTTTGGGGAGAGACCCAGTACTTC. The encoded protein is CASSLSSVWGETQYF. The chain couples TRBV7-2 to TRBJ2-5; D unclear. The V end lost 3 bases, the J end lost 4 bases, and 15 bases lay between the germline ends. The CDR3 contains 15 residues. Germline-derived CDR1 and CDR2 are SGHTA and FQGNSA.